The T cell receptor beta chain described here comes from a study of blood T cell repertoires in COVID-19. The overall study: Samples representing acute and convalescent COVID-19 were sourced from the United States, Italy and Spain. Sources were T cells, B-cell-depleted T cells, or PBMCs; the material itself was cDNA or gDNA.

Methods used by the authors: Quantification of nucleated cells was approximated via reference gene primer amplification. Here immunoSEQ multiplex PCR was the method, and the copy in TCRdb shows in-frame clones only, minus some. The DNA was the basis for D and trimming; V, J and clone size are from that table. The sample includes roughly 88,000 clones, around 67% of them seen just once. Germline V CDR1 and CDR2: MGHRA, YSYEKL. This CDR3 has 15 residues. The germline V and J ends were trimmed by 4 bases and 5 bases, with 17 bases remaining between them. Sequencing used peripheral blood. The clonotype originates from a woman aged 55 to 70 in a cohort sampled during active or convalescent COVID-19. This chain connects TRBV4-1 to TRBJ2-5; tentatively, D is TRBD1 (5 bases). CDR3 nucleotides: TGCGCCAGCAGCCTAGGGGCATACAAAGGGGAGACCCAGTACTTC. This gives the protein CASSLGAYKGETQYF.